This T cell receptor beta chain came from a study of radiation and T cells in renal cell carcinoma. The study's findings and limits: Top tumor clonotypes rose in blood 2 weeks post-radiation, then contracted. Without pretreatment biopsies, baseline tumor clonotype presence was undetermined.

The CDR3 has 16 residues. Trimming took 0 bases from V and 6 from J; bases not matched to a gene: 7. Germline lookup yields CDR1 LGHNA and CDR2 YNFKEQ. Comments on this clone: Its antigen remains unidentified.

The time point denotes: blood 2 weeks post-SBRT. The treatment is: 15 Gy SBRT to primary tumor, nephrectomy 4 weeks later. Serial blood draws occurred at baseline and 2 and 4 weeks post-SBRT. The assay was immunoSEQ multiplex PCR, and TCRdb's table has in-frame clones only and misses some. The sample gives 70,000 to 90,000 clones, 65% to 90% of which show up once; approximately 24% is in the top ten. This TCR came from a woman between 50 and 59 years old with renal cell carcinoma. V is TRBV4-2 and J is TRBJ2-5; TRBD2 agrees at 10 bases. The sequenced sample was blood, obtained from a patient whose treatment included radiotherapy and nephrectomy. Here the CDR3 reads CASSQDVTSGVKTQYF. The DNA for the CDR3 is TGTGCCAGCAGCCAAGACGTTACTAGCGGGGTAAAGACCCAGTACTTC.